This T cell receptor beta chain was sequenced during a study of T cells after yellow fever vaccination. For this clonotype: Antigen specificity is unknown. Sequence at one end of the junction differs from germline and may be a read error.

Using its own MiXCR run on the 5' RACE reads, TCRdb lists one record per CDR3 protein. The sample holds over 100,000 distinct CDR3 sequences; 6.5% to 9% are singletons and the top ten take around 25%. General observations from the study: Booster samples showed a return of most primary-vaccination clones (roughly 96% CD4, 88% CD8).

The CDR3 sequence is 18 residues long. The germline V gene encodes CDR1 SNHLY and CDR2 FYNNEI. The V gene is TRBV2, the J gene TRBJ2-3, with 11 bases that match TRBD2. The TCR was taken from a young man who received the YFV17D yellow fever vaccine. The sample in question was CD8+ T cells sorted from PBMCs, obtained 45 days after the yellow fever booster vaccination. This CDR3 reads CACSLIRPGLAGTDTQYF. In nucleotides, the CDR3 is TGTGCCTGCAGTTTAATACGGCCGGGACTAGCGGGCACAGATACGCAGTATTTT.